The 9 T cell receptor beta chains given below trace back to one sample, sequenced in a study of cytomegalovirus exposure and HLA in healthy donors. PCR involved 60 Vbeta and 13 Jbeta primers. TCRdb's copy holds only in-frame clones and misses some; the assay was immunoSEQ multiplex PCR. The table shows 150,000 to 200,000 clones, with about three quarters occurring only once. Specimen: PBMCs. The origin of the receptors is a woman aged 50 to 60 in good health and CMV-seropositive.

CDR3 sequence reads: CASSGGGAGEQYF. The CDR3 region has the DNA TGTGCCTCCTCGGGAGGGGGCGCGGGGGAGCAGTACTTC. The rearrangement joins TRBV6-5 to TRBJ2-5; maybe TRBD2 (8 bases). Germline CDR1 MNHEY, CDR2 SVGAGI. CDR3 length: 13 amino acids. Trimming took off 11 bases at V and 11 bases at J, with 24 bases between the two ends.

The rearrangement links TRBV5-6 to TRBJ2-2, with 12 bases aligning to TRBD2. Germline assignment: CDR1 SGHDT and CDR2 YYEEEE. Germline trimming cut 0 bases from V and 4 bases from J; bases unmatched to any gene: 4. The CDR3 contains 17 residues. The CDR3, as DNA: TGTGCCAGCAGCTTGGCCCCGGGACTAGCGGGCACCGGGGAGCTGTTTTTT. It specifies CASSLAPGLAGTGELFF.

V gene TRBV6-5 combines with J gene TRBJ2-5; tentatively, D is TRBD1 (6 bases). The J call may be mistaken, given a closer DNA end match to TRBJ2-7. The CDR3 covers 13 residues. Germline loops: CDR1 MNHEY, CDR2 SVGAGI. CDR3 sequence: CASSKDSTYEQYF. CDR3 sequence (DNA): TGTGCCAGCAGTAAGGACAGTACCTACGAGCAGTACTTC.

The gene calls are TRBV5-1 and TRBJ2-4, with 11 bases lining up with TRBD1. J gave up 8 bases and V 4 bases, and 5 bases lay outside the gene matches. CDR1 SGHRS and CDR2 YFSETQ come from the germline V gene. The CDR3 contains 14 residues. The CDR3 DNA is TGCGCCAGCAGCACGGGACAGGGGGGGGACATTCAGTACTTC. Translation gives CASSTGQGGDIQYF.

The chain has TRBV5-6 and TRBJ2-5, with 9 bases identical to TRBD1. Germline loops: CDR1 SGHDT, CDR2 YYEEEE. This CDR3 has 17 residues. The junction had 15 bases not matched to a gene; V was cut back by 4 bases and J by 5 bases. The CDR3 reads CASSPLDRGFGSETQYF. Here the CDR3 DNA reads TGTGCCAGCAGCCCTCTAGACAGGGGGTTTGGGTCGGAGACCCAGTACTTC.

In this sample, this clone turned up once. CDR3 sequence (DNA): TGTGCCAGCAGCATTAGAGCGGGAGCCGGCACCGGGGAGCTGTTTTTT. Residues: CASSIRAGAGTGELFF. The chain has TRBV7-9 and TRBJ2-2, with TRBD2 matching over 8 bases. This CDR3 comprises 16 residues. The germline V gene has CDR1 SEHNR and CDR2 FQNEAQ (reference sequence). With V trimmed by 5 bases and J by 4 bases, 9 bases remained unmatched.

V and J are TRBV19 and TRBJ2-7, with 8 bases lining up with TRBD2. The CDR3 spans 14 residues. Germline V lookup: CDR1 LNHDA, CDR2 SQIVND (reference sequence). After removal of 1 base from V and 5 bases from J, the junction contained 4 bases not matched to a gene. CDR3 protein: CASSIGLASNEQYF. CDR3 nucleotides: TGTGCCAGTAGTATAGGACTAGCGAGTAACGAGCAGTACTTC.

V and J are TRBV6-1 and TRBJ1-4, with D perhaps TRBD1 (6 bases). Germline lookup yields CDR1 MNHNS and CDR2 SASEGT. This CDR3 comprises 14 residues. V lost 6 bases, J lost 5 bases, and 13 bases lay in between. CDR3 sequence (DNA): TGTGCCAGCAGAACGACAGGCCGAAATGAAAAACTGTTTTTT. Translating gives CASRTTGRNEKLFF.

This sequence joins TRBV28 and TRBJ2-7; D gene unclear. This CDR3 comprises 13 residues. Trimming cost V 2 bases and J 9 bases, with 14 bases left between them. Germline V gene data show CDR1 as MDHEN and CDR2 as SYDVKM. For the CDR3, the DNA is TGTGCCAGCAGTTTAACCCGAAGTACGGGGCAGTACTTC. Its translation: CASSLTRSTGQYF.